The rows below give T cell receptor beta chains drawn from one sample of a study of T-cell memory formation after mild COVID-19. TCRdb fed the 5' RACE reads into MiXCR, producing one record per CDR3 protein. The table has around 340,000 distinct CDR3 sequences, over 13% seen once. Material: PBMCs or a T cell subset sorted from them (not recorded which). The receptors come from a man aged 18 to 35 who had mild COVID-19 (a few samples of this study predate the infection). Cell type and time point are not known. CDR3s include the opening cysteine and the closing phenylalanine or tryptophan. The D gene is left open where the match is weak. The size entry is marked missing in some rows and otherwise reads once, few, many or a size class.

clone size	V gene	J gene	D gene	CDR3 DNA	CDR3 protein
.	TRBV7-9	TRBJ2-1	.	TGTGCCAGCAGCTTGGAGGGTTACTACAATGAGCAGTTCTTC	CASSLEGYYNEQFF
.	TRBV27	TRBJ1-6	.	TGTGCCAGCAGTCCGATCCCAAATTCACCCCTCCACTTT	CASSPIPNSPLHF
few	TRBV7-2	TRBJ2-2	.	TGTGCCAGCAGCGCGACAGGGACTGACGGGGAGCTGTTTTTT	CASSATGTDGELFF
few	TRBV29-1	TRBJ1-1	.	TGCAGCGTTGAGGGAAACGGGAGGGAAGCTTTCTTT	CSVEGNGREAFF
many	TRBV3-1	TRBJ1-3	TRBD1	TGTGCCAGCAGCCTCCTCCACGACAGGGCTGGAAACACCATATATTTT	CASSLLHDRAGNTIYF
.	TRBV4-3	TRBJ1-2	.	TGCGCCAGCAGCCAAGATTCGCGGGGCAACTATGGCTACACCTTC	CASSQDSRGNYGYTF
few	TRBV10-3	TRBJ2-2	TRBD1	TGTGCCACCGGGACAGGGGAGTTGGGCGGGGAGCTGTTTTTT	CATGTGELGGELFF
few	TRBV29-1	TRBJ1-1	TRBD1	TGCACTACAGGGGGAAGAACTGAAGCTTTCTTT	CTTGGRTEAFF
.	TRBV12-3/TRBV12-4	TRBJ2-4	.	TGTGCCAGCAGTGCACAGGGCTTCCTAGCCAAAAACATTCAGTACTTC	CASSAQGFLAKNIQYF
few	TRBV20-1	TRBJ2-5	TRBD2	TGCAGTGCTAGCAGGACTAGCGGGGGCGAAGAGACCCAGTACTTC	CSASRTSGGEETQYF
.	TRBV20-1	TRBJ2-3	.	TGCAGTGCTAGAGGGGGCCAGACAGATACGCAGTATTTT	CSARGGQTDTQYF
.	TRBV6-5	TRBJ1-2	.	TGTGCCAGCAGTTCCGCGATTCTCTCCTATGGCTACACCTTC	CASSSAILSYGYTF
.	TRBV19	TRBJ1-1	.	TGTGCCAGTAGATACAGGGTAAGGGGCACTGAAGCTTTCTTT	CASRYRVRGTEAFF
few	TRBV7-8	TRBJ2-5	TRBD2	TGTGCCAGCAGCTTAGTTGCGACTAGCGGGGGTGGAGAGACCCAGTACTTC	CASSLVATSGGGETQYF
few	TRBV12-3/TRBV12-4	TRBJ2-1	.	TGTGCCAGCAGTTTAGCAGGACTACTAAACAATGAGCAGTTCTTC	CASSLAGLLNNEQFF
.	TRBV5-1	TRBJ2-2	TRBD1	TGCGCCAGCAGCCCGGGACAGGGGAGGAACACCGGGGAGCTGTTTTTT	CASSPGQGRNTGELFF
many	TRBV18	TRBJ2-1	.	TGTGCCAGCAGCTTGGGACAATACAATGAGCAGTTCTTC	CASSLGQYNEQFF
.	TRBV5-1	TRBJ1-4	.	TGCGCCAGCAGCTTTTCGGGGGCTCGTGATGAAAAACTGTTTTTT	CASSFSGARDEKLFF
few	TRBV20-1	TRBJ1-4	.	TGCAGTGCTAGAATTACAGTCCAAGAAAAACTGTTTTTT	CSARITVQEKLFF
.	TRBV5-1	TRBJ2-2	.	TGCGCCAGCAGCTTAGGGACACTCACCGGGGAGCTGTTTTTT	CASSLGTLTGELFF
once	TRBV7-9	TRBJ2-5	TRBD1	TGTGCCAGCAGCCCCCCAAGGACAGGGGCCCAAGAGACCCAGTACTTC	CASSPPRTGAQETQYF
few	TRBV11-3	TRBJ2-2	.	TGTGCCAGCGCCGACACCGGGGAGCTGTTTTTT	CASADTGELFF